This TCR beta chain was observed in a study of patients and donors after allogeneic stem cell transplantation. Germline V gives CDR1 SGHAT, CDR2 FQNNGV. The CDR3 sequence is 14 residues long. Losses at the gene ends were 3 bases for V and 4 bases for J; bases not matched to a gene: 5. TCRdb reanalysed the RT-PCR reads using MiXCR and keeps one entry per CDR3 protein. The table records approximately 140,000 distinct CDR3 sequences, about 40% of them present only once. V and J are TRBV11-2 and TRBJ1-2; 7 bases map to TRBD1. The source material was blood, either unsorted or a sorted T cell fraction (not recorded which). The clonotype comes from a human donor who was either an allogeneic HSCT recipient or a stem cell or donor lymphocyte infusion donor (not recorded which). It is not recorded whose cells these are; they may come from a transplant donor. The CDR3 reads CASSLGQFLYGYTF. The CDR3 DNA reads TGTGCCAGCAGCTTGGGACAGTTCCTCTATGGCTACACCTTC.